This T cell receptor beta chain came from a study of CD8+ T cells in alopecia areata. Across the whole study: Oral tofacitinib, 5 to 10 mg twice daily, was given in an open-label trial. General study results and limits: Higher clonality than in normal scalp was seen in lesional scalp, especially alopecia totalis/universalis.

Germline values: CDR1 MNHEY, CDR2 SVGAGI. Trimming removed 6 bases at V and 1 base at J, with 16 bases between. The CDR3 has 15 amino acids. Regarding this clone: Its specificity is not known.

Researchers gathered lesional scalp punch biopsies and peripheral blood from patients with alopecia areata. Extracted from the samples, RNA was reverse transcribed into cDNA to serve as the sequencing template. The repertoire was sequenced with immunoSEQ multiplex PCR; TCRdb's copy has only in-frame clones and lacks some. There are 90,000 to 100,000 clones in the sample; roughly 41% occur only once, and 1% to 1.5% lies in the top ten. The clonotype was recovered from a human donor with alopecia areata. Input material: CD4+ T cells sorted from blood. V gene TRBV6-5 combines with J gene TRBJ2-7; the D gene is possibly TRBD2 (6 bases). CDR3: CASRSSSVRSYEQYF. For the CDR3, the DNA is TGTGCCAGCAGGAGCTCTAGCGTTCGGTCCTACGAGCAGTACTTC.